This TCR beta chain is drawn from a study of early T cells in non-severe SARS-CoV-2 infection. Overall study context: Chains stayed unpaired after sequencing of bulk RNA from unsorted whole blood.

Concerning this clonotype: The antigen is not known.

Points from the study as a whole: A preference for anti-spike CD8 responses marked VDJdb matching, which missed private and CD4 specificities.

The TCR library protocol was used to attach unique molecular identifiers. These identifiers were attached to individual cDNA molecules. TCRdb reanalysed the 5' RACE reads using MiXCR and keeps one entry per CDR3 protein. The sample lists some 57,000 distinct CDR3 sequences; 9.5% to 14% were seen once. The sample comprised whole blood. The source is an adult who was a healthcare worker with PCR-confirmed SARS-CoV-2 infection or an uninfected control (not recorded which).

The CDR3 DNA is TGTGCCAGCAGCTTAGCGCTAGGTTACGGGGAGACCCAGTACTTC. It translates to CASSLALGYGETQYF. The chain joins TRBV7-2 to TRBJ2-5, with unresolved D. The CDR3 sequence is 15 residues long. Germline V CDR1 and CDR2: SGHTA, FQGNSA. Trimming cost V 0 bases and J 5 bases, with 13 bases left between them.